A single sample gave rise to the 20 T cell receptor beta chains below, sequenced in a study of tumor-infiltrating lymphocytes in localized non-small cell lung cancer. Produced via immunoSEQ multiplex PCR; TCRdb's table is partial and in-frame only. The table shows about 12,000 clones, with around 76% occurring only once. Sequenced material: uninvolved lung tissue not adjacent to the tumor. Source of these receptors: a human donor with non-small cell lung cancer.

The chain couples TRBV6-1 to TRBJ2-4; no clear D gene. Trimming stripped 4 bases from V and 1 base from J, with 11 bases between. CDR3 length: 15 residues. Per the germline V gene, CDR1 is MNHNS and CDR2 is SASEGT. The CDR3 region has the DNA TGTGCCAGCAGTGCGTTAGGAGTCGCCAAAAACATTCAGTACTTC. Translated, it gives CASSALGVAKNIQYF.

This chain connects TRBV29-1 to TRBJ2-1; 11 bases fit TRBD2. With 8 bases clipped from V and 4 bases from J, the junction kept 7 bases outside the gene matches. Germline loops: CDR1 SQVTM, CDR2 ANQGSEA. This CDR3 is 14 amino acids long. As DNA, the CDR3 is TGCAGCTTTCTACCTAGCGGGGGGTACAATGAGCAGTTCTTC. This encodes CSFLPSGGYNEQFF.

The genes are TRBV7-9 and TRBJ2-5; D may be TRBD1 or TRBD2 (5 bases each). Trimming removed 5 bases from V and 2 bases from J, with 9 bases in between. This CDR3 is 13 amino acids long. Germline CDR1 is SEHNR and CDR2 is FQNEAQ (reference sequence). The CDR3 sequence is CASSRGAQETQYF. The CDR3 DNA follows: TGTGCCAGCAGCCGAGGGGCTCAAGAGACCCAGTACTTC. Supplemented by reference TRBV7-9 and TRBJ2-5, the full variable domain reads DTGVSQNPRHKITKRGQNVTFRCDPISEHNRLYWYRQTLGQGPEFLTYFQNEAQLEKSRLLSDRFSAERPKGSFSTLEIQRTEQGDSAMYLCASSRGAQETQYFGPGTRLLVL.

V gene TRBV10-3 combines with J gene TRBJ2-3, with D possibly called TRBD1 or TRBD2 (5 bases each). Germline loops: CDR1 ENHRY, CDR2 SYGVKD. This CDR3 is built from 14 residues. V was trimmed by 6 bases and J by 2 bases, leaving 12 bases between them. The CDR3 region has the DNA TGTGCCATCAGGGGGGTTGAACCCACAGATACGCAGTATTTT. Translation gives CAIRGVEPTDTQYF.

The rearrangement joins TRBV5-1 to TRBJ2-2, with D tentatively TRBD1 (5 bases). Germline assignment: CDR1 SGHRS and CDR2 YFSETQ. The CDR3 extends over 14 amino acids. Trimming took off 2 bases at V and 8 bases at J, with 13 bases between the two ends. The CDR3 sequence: CASSLTGSYGELFF. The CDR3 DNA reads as TGCGCCAGCAGCTTAACAGGCAGTTATGGGGAGCTGTTTTTT.

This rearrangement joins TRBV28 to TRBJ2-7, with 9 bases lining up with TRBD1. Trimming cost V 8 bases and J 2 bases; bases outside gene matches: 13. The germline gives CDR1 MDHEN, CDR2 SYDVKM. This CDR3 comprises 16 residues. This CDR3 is CASVTGGAGPTYEQYF. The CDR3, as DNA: TGTGCCAGCGTAACAGGGGGCGCCGGACCTACCTACGAGCAGTACTTC.

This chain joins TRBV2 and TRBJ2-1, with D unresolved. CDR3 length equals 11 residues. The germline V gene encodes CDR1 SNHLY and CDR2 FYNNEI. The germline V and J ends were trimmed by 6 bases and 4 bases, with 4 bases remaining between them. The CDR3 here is CASSAYNEQFF. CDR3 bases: TGTGCCAGCAGCGCTTACAATGAGCAGTTCTTC.

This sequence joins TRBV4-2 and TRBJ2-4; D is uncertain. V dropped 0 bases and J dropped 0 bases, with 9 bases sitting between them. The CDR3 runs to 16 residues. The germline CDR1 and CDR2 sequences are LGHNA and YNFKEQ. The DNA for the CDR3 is TGTGCCAGCAGCCAAGACCCTCGGATAGCCAAAAACATTCAGTACTTC. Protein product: CASSQDPRIAKNIQYF.

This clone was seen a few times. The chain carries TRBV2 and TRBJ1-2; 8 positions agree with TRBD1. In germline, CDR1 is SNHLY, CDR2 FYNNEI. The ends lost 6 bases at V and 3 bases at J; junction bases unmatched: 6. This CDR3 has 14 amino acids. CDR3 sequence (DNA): TGTGCCAGCAGGACAGGGGTTTTGGACTATGGCTACACCTTC. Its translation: CASRTGVLDYGYTF.

The CDR3 DNA reads TGTGCCAGCAGTTACGAGTCCCGGGACACGTACGAGCAGTACTTC. Its protein product is CASSYESRDTYEQYF. This chain uses TRBV6-6 with TRBJ2-7, with a weak D call TRBD1 (6 bases). The CDR3 runs 15 residues. CDR1 is MNHNY and CDR2 is SVGAGI in the germline V gene (reference sequence). Trimming stripped 2 bases from V and 4 bases from J, with 15 bases between.

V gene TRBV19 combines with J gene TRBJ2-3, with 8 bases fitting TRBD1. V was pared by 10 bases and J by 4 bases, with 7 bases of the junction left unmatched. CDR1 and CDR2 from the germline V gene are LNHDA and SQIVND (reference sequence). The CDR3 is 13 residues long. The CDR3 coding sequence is TGTGCCACCGGGGACAGGTCTGCAGATACGCAGTATTTT. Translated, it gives CATGDRSADTQYF.

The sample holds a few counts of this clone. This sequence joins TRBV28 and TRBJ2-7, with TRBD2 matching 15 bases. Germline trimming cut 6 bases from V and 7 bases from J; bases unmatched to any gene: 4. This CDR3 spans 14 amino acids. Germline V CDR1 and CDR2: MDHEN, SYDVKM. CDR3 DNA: TGTGCCAGCAGGGGACTAGCGGGAGGTAATGAGCAGTACTTC. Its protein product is CASRGLAGGNEQYF.

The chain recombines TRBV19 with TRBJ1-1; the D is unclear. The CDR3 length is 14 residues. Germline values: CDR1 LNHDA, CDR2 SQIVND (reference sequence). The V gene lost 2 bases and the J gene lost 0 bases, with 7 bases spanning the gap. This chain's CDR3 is CASSIRHLNTEAFF. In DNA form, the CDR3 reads TGTGCCAGTAGTATAAGACACCTGAACACTGAAGCTTTCTTT.

CDR3 DNA sequence: TGTGCCACCAGCAGAGGGGCGGGGGCTGGGGCCAACGTCCTGACTTTC. As protein: CATSRGAGAGANVLTF. The J gene is TRBJ2-6, the V gene TRBV15; 7 bases fit TRBD2. Losses at the gene ends were 1 base for V and 2 bases for J; bases not matched to a gene: 2. Germline CDR1 and CDR2: LNHNV and YYDKDF (reference sequence). The CDR3 totals 16 residues.

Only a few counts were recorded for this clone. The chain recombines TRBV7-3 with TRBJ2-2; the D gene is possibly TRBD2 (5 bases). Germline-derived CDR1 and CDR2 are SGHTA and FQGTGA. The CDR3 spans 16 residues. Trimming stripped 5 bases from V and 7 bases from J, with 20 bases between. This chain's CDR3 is CASSLRPGSAVGELFF. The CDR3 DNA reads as TGTGCCAGCAGCCTCCGGCCGGGATCAGCGGTCGGGGAGCTGTTTTTT.

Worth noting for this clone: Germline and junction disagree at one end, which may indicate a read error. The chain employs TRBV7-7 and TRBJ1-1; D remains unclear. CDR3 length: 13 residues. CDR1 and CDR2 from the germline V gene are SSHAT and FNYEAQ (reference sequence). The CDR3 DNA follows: TGTGCTAGCAGTACCCAGGAGAACACTGAAGCTTTCTTT. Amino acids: CASSTQENTEAFF.

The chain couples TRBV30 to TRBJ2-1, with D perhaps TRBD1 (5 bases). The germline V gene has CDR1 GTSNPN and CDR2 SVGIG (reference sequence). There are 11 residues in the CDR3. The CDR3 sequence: CAGVRINEQFF. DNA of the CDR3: TGTGCAGGGGTTAGGATCAATGAGCAGTTCTTC.

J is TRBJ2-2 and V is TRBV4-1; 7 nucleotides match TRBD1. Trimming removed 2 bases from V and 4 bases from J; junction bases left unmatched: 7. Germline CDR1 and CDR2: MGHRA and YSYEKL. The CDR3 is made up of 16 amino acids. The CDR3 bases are TGCGCCAGCAGCCAAACGAAGACAGGGACCACCGGGGAGCTGTTTTTT. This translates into CASSQTKTGTTGELFF.

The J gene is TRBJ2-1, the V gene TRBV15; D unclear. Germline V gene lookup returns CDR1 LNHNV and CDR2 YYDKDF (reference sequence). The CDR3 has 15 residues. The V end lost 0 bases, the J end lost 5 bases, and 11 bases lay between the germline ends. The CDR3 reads CATSRDQSAHNEQFF. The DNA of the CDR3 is TGTGCCACCAGCAGAGACCAAAGCGCCCACAATGAGCAGTTCTTC.

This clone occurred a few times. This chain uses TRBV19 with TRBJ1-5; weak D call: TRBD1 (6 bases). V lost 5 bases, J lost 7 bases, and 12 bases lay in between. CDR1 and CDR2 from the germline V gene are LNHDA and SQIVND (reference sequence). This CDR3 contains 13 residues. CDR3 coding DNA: TGTGCCAGTAGTCGAGGGGGTCGGCAGCCCCAGCATTTT. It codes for CASSRGGRQPQHF.